A selection of T cell receptor beta chains follows, all from one sample in a study of T cell repertoires in cytomegalovirus infection. MiXCR, applied by TCRdb to the reads, yields one record per CDR3 protein. Seen here are about 920,000 distinct CDR3 sequences, 31% observed once, and the top ten hold under 15%. No cognate antigen is known for these TCRs. Sequencing was performed on cultured CD8+ T cells from PBMCs, taken from culture after CMV antigen stimulation. The receptors come from a human donor in good health (CMV status not recorded). Some clones in this sample may be carry-over from other donors' samples. The CDR3 runs from the conserved cysteine through the conserved F or W. D genes are given only for firm matches. Clone size appears in some rows only: once, few, many, or a class for an expanded clone.

clone size: .
J gene: TRBJ1-1
D gene: .
V gene: TRBV7-9
CDR3 DNA: TGTGCCAGCAGCTTAGCGCTGGGGGCGCAAACTGAAGCTTTCTTT
CDR3 protein: CASSLALGAQTEAFF

clone size: .
J gene: TRBJ2-1
D gene: .
V gene: TRBV5-6
CDR3 DNA: TGTGCCAGCAGCTTGGGAGGGACACTTAGTGAGCAGTTCTTC
CDR3 protein: CASSLGGTLSEQFF

clone size: once
J gene: TRBJ2-1
D gene: TRBD2
V gene: TRBV24-1
CDR3 DNA: TGTGCCACCAGTGACCGACTAGCGGGGGGGTACAATGAGCAGTTCTTC
CDR3 protein: CATSDRLAGGYNEQFF

clone size: .
J gene: TRBJ2-1
D gene: TRBD2
V gene: TRBV12-5
CDR3 DNA: TGTGCTAGTGGATACTACCTAGCGGGGGGGAACAATGAGCAGTTCTTC
CDR3 protein: CASGYYLAGGNNEQFF

clone size: .
J gene: TRBJ2-2
D gene: TRBD1
V gene: TRBV20-1
CDR3 DNA: TGCAGTGCTAGAGTGGGGACAGGGTACACCGGGGAGCTGTTTTTT
CDR3 protein: CSARVGTGYTGELFF

clone size: .
J gene: TRBJ1-5
D gene: .
V gene: TRBV2
CDR3 DNA: TGTGCCAGCAGCTCTACAGAAGGCAATCAGCCCCAGCATTTT
CDR3 protein: CASSSTEGNQPQHF

clone size: .
J gene: TRBJ1-2
D gene: .
V gene: TRBV15
CDR3 DNA: TGTGCCACCAGCAGAGATCGAGAGGACGACTATGGCTACACCTTC
CDR3 protein: CATSRDREDDYGYTF

clone size: .
J gene: TRBJ2-7
D gene: .
V gene: TRBV28
CDR3 DNA: TGTGCCAGCTTTGATATTGGGACCGCCTACGAGCAGTACTTC
CDR3 protein: CASFDIGTAYEQYF

clone size: .
J gene: TRBJ2-1
D gene: .
V gene: TRBV19
CDR3 DNA: TGTGCCAGTAGTGCCGGGACAAATGAGCAGTTCTTC
CDR3 protein: CASSAGTNEQFF

clone size: few
J gene: TRBJ2-3
D gene: TRBD2
V gene: TRBV7-6
CDR3 DNA: TGTGCCAGCAGCTCGCCGGGACTAGCGGGGGGGATCCCTAGCACAGATACGCAGTATTTT
CDR3 protein: CASSSPGLAGGIPSTDTQYF

clone size: few
J gene: TRBJ2-1
D gene: .
V gene: TRBV10-3
CDR3 DNA: TGTGCCATCAGTGATGACAGTCGCGGCTACGGTGAGCAGTTCTTC
CDR3 protein: CAISDDSRGYGEQFF

clone size: .
J gene: TRBJ2-7
D gene: .
V gene: TRBV7-8
CDR3 DNA: TGTGCCAGCAGCTCTCCCCAGGGGGGGTCGTACGAGCAGTACTTC
CDR3 protein: CASSSPQGGSYEQYF

clone size: few
J gene: TRBJ2-2
D gene: .
V gene: TRBV25-1
CDR3 DNA: TGTGCCAGCAGTGAATATTACCCCGGCCGGGACACCGGGGAGCTGTTTTTT
CDR3 protein: CASSEYYPGRDTGELFF

clone size: few
J gene: TRBJ1-1
D gene: .
V gene: TRBV11-3
CDR3 DNA: TGTGCCAGCAGCTCGGGGGCGGGTGGAGCTTTCTTT
CDR3 protein: CASSSGAGGAFF

clone size: many
J gene: TRBJ2-3
D gene: .
V gene: TRBV7-6
CDR3 DNA: TGTGCCAGCAGCGTACAGGGAACGGATACGCAGTATTTT
CDR3 protein: CASSVQGTDTQYF

clone size: .
J gene: TRBJ1-5
D gene: TRBD1
V gene: TRBV19
CDR3 DNA: TGTGCCAGCCGGGACAGGGGTAATCAGTCCCAGCATTTT
CDR3 protein: CASRDRGNQSQHF

clone size: .
J gene: TRBJ1-1
D gene: .
V gene: TRBV6-1
CDR3 DNA: TGTGCCAGCAGTGTATGGGACATCAAGCGGGGCACTGAAGCTTTCTTT
CDR3 protein: CASSVWDIKRGTEAFF

clone size: few
J gene: TRBJ1-4
D gene: TRBD1
V gene: TRBV27
CDR3 DNA: TGTGCCAGCAGTTTCCGGGACAGGGGACATGAAAAACTGTTTTTT
CDR3 protein: CASSFRDRGHEKLFF

clone size: many
J gene: TRBJ1-5
D gene: .
V gene: TRBV19
CDR3 DNA: TGTGCCAGTAGTATAGACGGGGTTGGTCAGCCCCAGCATTTT
CDR3 protein: CASSIDGVGQPQHF

clone size: few
J gene: TRBJ1-3
D gene: .
V gene: TRBV12-3/TRBV12-4
CDR3 DNA: TGTGCCATCGACCGAGTGCAAGGTGGAAACACCATATATTTT
CDR3 protein: CAIDRVQGGNTIYF

clone size: few
J gene: TRBJ2-4
D gene: .
V gene: TRBV12-5
CDR3 DNA: TGTGCTAGTGGTTTAGGGGAATTCATACTAGCCAAAAACATTCAGTACTTC
CDR3 protein: CASGLGEFILAKNIQYF

clone size: few
J gene: TRBJ2-3
D gene: TRBD2
V gene: TRBV15
CDR3 DNA: TGTGCCACCAGCCGGCTCGGGGGGGAAAGCACAGATACGCAGTATTTT
CDR3 protein: CATSRLGGESTDTQYF

clone size: .
J gene: TRBJ2-1
D gene: .
V gene: TRBV4-3
CDR3 DNA: TGCGCCAGCAGCCCTGGGCGGGGGCTCCACAATGAGCAGTTCTTC
CDR3 protein: CASSPGRGLHNEQFF

clone size: few
J gene: TRBJ2-7
D gene: .
V gene: TRBV20-1
CDR3 DNA: TGCAGTGCTCACAGCTCAAGCACCTACGAGCAGTACTTC
CDR3 protein: CSAHSSSTYEQYF

clone size: .
J gene: TRBJ2-7
D gene: .
V gene: TRBV27
CDR3 DNA: TGTGCCAGCAGTCCCTTAGGGGGGGCGGACCACGAGCAGTACTTC
CDR3 protein: CASSPLGGADHEQYF

clone size: few
J gene: TRBJ1-3
D gene: .
V gene: TRBV11-2
CDR3 DNA: TGTGCCAGCAGCTCTCAAGGCACCATATATTTT
CDR3 protein: CASSSQGTIYF

clone size: .
J gene: TRBJ1-2
D gene: .
V gene: TRBV4-1
CDR3 DNA: TGTGCCAGCAGCCAGGAGGAACAGGGAAACTATGGCTACACCTTC
CDR3 protein: CASSQEEQGNYGYTF

clone size: few
J gene: TRBJ2-4
D gene: TRBD1
V gene: TRBV12-3/TRBV12-4
CDR3 DNA: TGTGCCAGCAGTTTAGGTACCGGGACAGGGGTTACCAAAAACATTCAGTACTTC
CDR3 protein: CASSLGTGTGVTKNIQYF

clone size: many
J gene: TRBJ1-1
D gene: .
V gene: TRBV7-9
CDR3 DNA: TGTGCCAGCAGCCGTTCAGACATATTGAACACTGAAGCTTTCTTT
CDR3 protein: CASSRSDILNTEAFF

clone size: .
J gene: TRBJ2-2
D gene: TRBD1
V gene: TRBV27
CDR3 DNA: TGTGCCAGCAGTTTGGGGGTCGGACAGGGGGCTTTTTACACCGGGGAGCTGTTTTTT
CDR3 protein: CASSLGVGQGAFYTGELFF

clone size: many
J gene: TRBJ2-2
D gene: .
V gene: TRBV7-2
CDR3 DNA: TGTGCCAGCAGACCAAAATCAACGGCGCCAGGGACCAACACCGGGGAGCTGTTTTTT
CDR3 protein: CASRPKSTAPGTNTGELFF

clone size: .
J gene: TRBJ2-1
D gene: TRBD2
V gene: TRBV11-3
CDR3 DNA: TGTGCCAGCAGCGGGGAGGGGAATTGGAATGAGCAGTTCTTC
CDR3 protein: CASSGEGNWNEQFF

clone size: few
J gene: TRBJ2-3
D gene: .
V gene: TRBV5-6
CDR3 DNA: TGTGCCAGCAGCTTCAGTACAGCTAGCACAGATACGCAGTATTTT
CDR3 protein: CASSFSTASTDTQYF

clone size: many
J gene: TRBJ1-5
D gene: TRBD1
V gene: TRBV27
CDR3 DNA: TGTGCCAGCAGTTCGACAGGGGCGCAGCCCCAGCATTTT
CDR3 protein: CASSSTGAQPQHF

clone size: few
J gene: TRBJ2-7
D gene: .
V gene: TRBV6-5
CDR3 DNA: TGTGCCAGCAGGCCGGGACTCCTGGGTCCCTACGAGCAGTACTTC
CDR3 protein: CASRPGLLGPYEQYF

clone size: few
J gene: TRBJ1-1
D gene: .
V gene: TRBV7-8
CDR3 DNA: TGTGCCAGCAGCGTAATGGGGCGGGACACTGAAGCTTTCTTT
CDR3 protein: CASSVMGRDTEAFF

clone size: few
J gene: TRBJ2-7
D gene: TRBD1
V gene: TRBV2
CDR3 DNA: TGTGCCAGCAGTGAAGCGGAGTCAGGGGGTTTCTACGAGCAGTACTTC
CDR3 protein: CASSEAESGGFYEQYF

clone size: .
J gene: TRBJ1-1
D gene: .
V gene: TRBV27
CDR3 DNA: TGTGCCAGCAGTTTCCCCGGACGGACTGAAGCTTTCTTT
CDR3 protein: CASSFPGRTEAFF

clone size: .
J gene: TRBJ1-5
D gene: TRBD1
V gene: TRBV12-3/TRBV12-4
CDR3 DNA: TGTGCCAGCAGTTACGACAGGGGAGCTTATAGCAATCAGCCCCAGCATTTT
CDR3 protein: CASSYDRGAYSNQPQHF

clone size: few
J gene: TRBJ1-1
D gene: .
V gene: TRBV15
CDR3 DNA: TGTGCCACCAGCCGACGCGTGAACACTGAAGCTTTCTTT
CDR3 protein: CATSRRVNTEAFF

clone size: .
J gene: TRBJ1-4
D gene: TRBD1
V gene: TRBV4-1
CDR3 DNA: TGCGCCAGCAGCCACTCCCCCGGGACAGGGACACCAACTAATGAAAAACTGTTTTTT
CDR3 protein: CASSHSPGTGTPTNEKLFF

clone size: few
J gene: TRBJ2-6
D gene: .
V gene: TRBV13
CDR3 DNA: TGTGCCAGCAGCTCTCAGGGTTTTGGGGCCAACGTCCTGACTTTC
CDR3 protein: CASSSQGFGANVLTF

clone size: few
J gene: TRBJ1-2
D gene: .
V gene: TRBV19
CDR3 DNA: TGTGCCAGTAGTAATGACAGGCCCGGCTACACCTTC
CDR3 protein: CASSNDRPGYTF

clone size: few
J gene: TRBJ2-6
D gene: .
V gene: TRBV19
CDR3 DNA: TGTGCCAGTAGTATAGCGGCGGTCCACCCATCTGGGGCCAACGTCCTGACTTTC
CDR3 protein: CASSIAAVHPSGANVLTF

clone size: few
J gene: TRBJ2-7
D gene: TRBD2
V gene: TRBV7-9
CDR3 DNA: TGTGCCAGCAGCCCCCAAGTTAGCGGGTACGAGCAGTACTTC
CDR3 protein: CASSPQVSGYEQYF

clone size: .
J gene: TRBJ1-1
D gene: TRBD1
V gene: TRBV19
CDR3 DNA: TGTGCCAGTATCGGGTTCGCATCACAGGGGGGAGCCTTTCAAGCTTTCTTT
CDR3 protein: CASIGFASQGGAFQAFF

clone size: .
J gene: TRBJ2-1
D gene: .
V gene: TRBV12-5
CDR3 DNA: TGTGCTAGTGGTCAATACAGGGATTGGTACAATGAGCAGTTCTTC
CDR3 protein: CASGQYRDWYNEQFF

clone size: few
J gene: TRBJ2-1
D gene: TRBD1
V gene: TRBV27
CDR3 DNA: TGTGCCAGCAGTACCAGGGGGTATGGAAATGAGCAGTTCTTC
CDR3 protein: CASSTRGYGNEQFF

clone size: .
J gene: TRBJ2-1
D gene: .
V gene: TRBV19
CDR3 DNA: TGTGCCAGTAGTACGGAGGTTGGGGGGAATGACAATGAGCAGTTCTTC
CDR3 protein: CASSTEVGGNDNEQFF

clone size: once
J gene: TRBJ1-6
D gene: TRBD1
V gene: TRBV19
CDR3 DNA: TGTGCCAGTAGCCCGCGACAGGGCACCTCCTATAATTCACCCCTCCACTTT
CDR3 protein: CASSPRQGTSYNSPLHF

clone size: few
J gene: TRBJ2-1
D gene: .
V gene: TRBV24-1
CDR3 DNA: TGTGCCACCAGTGATGAAAAAGGGTTTTCATACAATGAGCAGTTCTTC
CDR3 protein: CATSDEKGFSYNEQFF

clone size: .
J gene: TRBJ2-2
D gene: .
V gene: TRBV4-3
CDR3 DNA: TGCGCCAGCAGCCAAGATCTCGGTGGGGGGTTCACCGGGGAGCTGTTTTTT
CDR3 protein: CASSQDLGGGFTGELFF

clone size: many
J gene: TRBJ1-3
D gene: .
V gene: TRBV7-8
CDR3 DNA: TGTGCCAGCCAGCTTACCCCTGGGGCTGGAAACACCATATATTTT
CDR3 protein: CASQLTPGAGNTIYF

clone size: .
J gene: TRBJ2-1
D gene: TRBD1
V gene: TRBV6-2/TRBV6-3
CDR3 DNA: TGTGCCAGCAGTTCCCCGGACAGGGGCTACAATGAGCAGTTCTTC
CDR3 protein: CASSSPDRGYNEQFF

clone size: few
J gene: TRBJ1-6
D gene: .
V gene: TRBV6-2/TRBV6-3
CDR3 DNA: TGTGCCAGCACCTTCGACAGTACCTATAATTCACCCCTCCACTTT
CDR3 protein: CASTFDSTYNSPLHF

clone size: many
J gene: TRBJ2-1
D gene: .
V gene: TRBV4-3
CDR3 DNA: TGCGCCAGCAGCCAAGATACGGCTCCCAGAGGGTTCCATGAGCAGTTCTTC
CDR3 protein: CASSQDTAPRGFHEQFF

clone size: .
J gene: TRBJ1-6
D gene: .
V gene: TRBV6-6
CDR3 DNA: TGTGCCAGCAGTCCACCTGGGGCAGCCTTCTATAATTCACCCCTCCACTTT
CDR3 protein: CASSPPGAAFYNSPLHF